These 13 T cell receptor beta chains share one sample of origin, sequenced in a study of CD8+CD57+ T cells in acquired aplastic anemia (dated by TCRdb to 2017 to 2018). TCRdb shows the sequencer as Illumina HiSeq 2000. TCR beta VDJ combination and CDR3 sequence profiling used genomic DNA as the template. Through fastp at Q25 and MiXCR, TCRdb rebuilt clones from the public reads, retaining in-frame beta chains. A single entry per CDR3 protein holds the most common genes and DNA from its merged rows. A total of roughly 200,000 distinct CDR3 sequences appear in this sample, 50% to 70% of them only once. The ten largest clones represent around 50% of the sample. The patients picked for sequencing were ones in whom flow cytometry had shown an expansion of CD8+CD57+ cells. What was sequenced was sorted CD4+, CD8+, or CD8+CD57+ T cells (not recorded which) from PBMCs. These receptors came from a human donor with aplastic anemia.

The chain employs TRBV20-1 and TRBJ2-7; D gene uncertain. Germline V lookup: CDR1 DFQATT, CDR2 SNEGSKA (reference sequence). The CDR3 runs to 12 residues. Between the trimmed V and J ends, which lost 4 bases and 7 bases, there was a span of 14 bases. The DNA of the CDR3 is TGCAGTGCTACGAAGTCACTGTTGGAGCAGTACTTC. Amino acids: CSATKSLLEQYF.

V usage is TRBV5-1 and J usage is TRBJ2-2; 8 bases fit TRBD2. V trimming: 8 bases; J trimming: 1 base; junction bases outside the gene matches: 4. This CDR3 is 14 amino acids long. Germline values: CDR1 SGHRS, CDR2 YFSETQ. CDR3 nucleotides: TGCGCCAGTCGGCGGGGGGAGAACACCGGGGAGCTGTTTTTT. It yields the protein CASRRGENTGELFF.

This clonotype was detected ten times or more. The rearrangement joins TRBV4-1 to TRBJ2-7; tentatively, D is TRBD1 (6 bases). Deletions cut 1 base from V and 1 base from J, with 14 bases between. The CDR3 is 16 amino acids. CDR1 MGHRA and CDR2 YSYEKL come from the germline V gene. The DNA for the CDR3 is TGCGCCAGCAGCCAAGCCTCTCCAGGGGCGTCCTACGAGCAGTACTTC. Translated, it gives CASSQASPGASYEQYF.

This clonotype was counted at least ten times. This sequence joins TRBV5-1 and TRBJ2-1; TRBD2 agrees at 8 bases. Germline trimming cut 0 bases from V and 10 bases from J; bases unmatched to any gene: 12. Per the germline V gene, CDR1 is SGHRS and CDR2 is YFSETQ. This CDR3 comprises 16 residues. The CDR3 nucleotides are TGCGCCAGCAGCTTGGCCGCTCCAGCGGGGGTCGTGGAGCAGTTCTTC. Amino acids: CASSLAAPAGVVEQFF.

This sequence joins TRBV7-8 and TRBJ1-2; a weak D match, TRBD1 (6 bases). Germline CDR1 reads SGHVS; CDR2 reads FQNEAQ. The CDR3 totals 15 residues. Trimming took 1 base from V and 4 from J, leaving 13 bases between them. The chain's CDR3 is CASSLVEQGFYGYTF. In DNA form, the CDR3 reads TGTGCCAGCAGCTTAGTTGAACAGGGCTTCTATGGCTACACCTTC.

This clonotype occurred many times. The CDR3 loop is CVTRSGLHEQYF. CDR3 coding DNA: TGTGTTACGCGGTCAGGGTTGCACGAGCAGTACTTC. This chain connects TRBV10-3 to TRBJ2-7; tentatively, D is TRBD1 (5 bases). This CDR3 is 12 amino acids long. Germline loops: CDR1 ENHRY, CDR2 SYGVKD.

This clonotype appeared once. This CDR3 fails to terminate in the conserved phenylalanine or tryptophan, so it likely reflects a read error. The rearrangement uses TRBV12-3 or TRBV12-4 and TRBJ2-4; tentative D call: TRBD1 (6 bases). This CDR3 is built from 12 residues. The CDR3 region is CASSYRENTQYI. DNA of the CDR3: TGTGCCAGCAGCTACAGGGAAAACACTCAGTACATC.

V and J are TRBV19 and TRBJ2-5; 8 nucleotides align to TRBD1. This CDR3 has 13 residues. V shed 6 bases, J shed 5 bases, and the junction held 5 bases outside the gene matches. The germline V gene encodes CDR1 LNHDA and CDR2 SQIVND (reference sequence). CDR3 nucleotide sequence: TGTGCCAGTAGACCGGACAGGGCTGAGACCCAGTACTTC. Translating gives CASRPDRAETQYF.

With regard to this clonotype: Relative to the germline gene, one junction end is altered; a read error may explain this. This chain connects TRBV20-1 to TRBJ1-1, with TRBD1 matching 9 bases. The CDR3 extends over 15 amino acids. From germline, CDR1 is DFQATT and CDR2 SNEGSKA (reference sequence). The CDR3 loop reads CSAREWTGEDTEALF. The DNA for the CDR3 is TGCAGTGCTAGAGAATGGACAGGGGAGGACACTGAAGCTCTCTTT.

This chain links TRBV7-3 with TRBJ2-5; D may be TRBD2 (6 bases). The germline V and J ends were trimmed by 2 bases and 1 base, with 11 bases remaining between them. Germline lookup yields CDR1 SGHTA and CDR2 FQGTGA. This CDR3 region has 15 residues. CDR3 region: CASSLGRGAQETQYF. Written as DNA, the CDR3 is TGTGCCAGCAGCTTAGGGCGCGGGGCCCAAGAGACCCAGTACTTC.

CDR3: CSASSPSNGNEQFF. The CDR3 DNA reads as TGCAGTGCGAGTAGTCCTAGTAACGGCAATGAGCAGTTCTTC. The chain links TRBV20-1 to TRBJ2-1; D is ambiguous. This CDR3 comprises 14 residues. V lost 6 bases to trimming and J lost 6 bases, with 18 bases between them. Germline V gene data show CDR1 as DFQATT and CDR2 as SNEGSKA (reference sequence).

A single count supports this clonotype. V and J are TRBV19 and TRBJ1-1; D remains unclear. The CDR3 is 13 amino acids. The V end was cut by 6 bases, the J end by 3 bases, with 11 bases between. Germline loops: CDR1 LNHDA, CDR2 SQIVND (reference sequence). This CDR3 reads CASRTADYTEAFF. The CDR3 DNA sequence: TGTGCCAGTAGAACAGCCGATTACACTGAAGCTTTCTTT. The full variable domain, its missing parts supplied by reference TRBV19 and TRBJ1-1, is DGGITQSPKYLFRKEGQNVTLSCEQNLNHDAMYWYRQDPGQGLRLIYYSQIVNDFQKGDIAEGYSVSREKKESFPLTVTSAQKNPTAFYLCASRTADYTEAFFGQGTRLTVV.

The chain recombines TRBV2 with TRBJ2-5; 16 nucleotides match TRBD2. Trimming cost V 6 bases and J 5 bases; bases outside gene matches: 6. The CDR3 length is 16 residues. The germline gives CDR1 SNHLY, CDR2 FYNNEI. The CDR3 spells CASSPGLAGGGETQYF. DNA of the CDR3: TGTGCCAGCAGCCCGGGACTAGCGGGGGGGGGTGAGACCCAGTACTTC.